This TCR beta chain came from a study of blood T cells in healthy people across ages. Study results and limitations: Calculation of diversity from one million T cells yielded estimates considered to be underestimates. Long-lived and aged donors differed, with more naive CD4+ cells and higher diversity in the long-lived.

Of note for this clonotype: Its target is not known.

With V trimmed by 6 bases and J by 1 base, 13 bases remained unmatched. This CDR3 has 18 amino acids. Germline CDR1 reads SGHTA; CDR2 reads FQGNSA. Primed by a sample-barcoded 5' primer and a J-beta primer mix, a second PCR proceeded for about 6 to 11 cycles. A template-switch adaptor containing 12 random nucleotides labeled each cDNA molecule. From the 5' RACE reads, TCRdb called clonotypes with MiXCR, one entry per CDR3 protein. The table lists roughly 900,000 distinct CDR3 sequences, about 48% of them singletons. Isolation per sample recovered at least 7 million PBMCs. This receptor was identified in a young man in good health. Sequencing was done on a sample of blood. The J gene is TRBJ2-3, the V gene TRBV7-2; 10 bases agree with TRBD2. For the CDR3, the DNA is TGTGCCAGCAGTTTGGACGGGGCCAGCGGGGGGGGCACAGATACGCAGTATTTT. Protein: CASSLDGASGGGTDTQYF.